A single sample is the source of the 21 T cell receptor beta chains below, sequenced in a study of tissue T cells after allogeneic stem cell transplantation. Here immunoSEQ multiplex PCR was the method, and the copy in TCRdb shows in-frame clones only, minus some. The sample has fewer than 30,000 clones; about 85% are singletons. The sample consisted of blood, taken before transplantation. These receptors were taken from a woman aged 18 to 55 who later had graft-versus-host disease after an allogeneic stem cell transplant.

This clone turned up a few times. The chain couples TRBV2 to TRBJ1-3; D unresolved. Trimming removed 3 bases from V and 5 bases from J, with 11 bases in between. Per the germline V gene, CDR1 is SNHLY and CDR2 is FYNNEI. The CDR3 is 14 amino acids. The chain's CDR3 is CASSDSGIRNTIYF. The CDR3 nucleotides are TGTGCCAGCAGTGATTCGGGGATAAGAAACACCATATATTTT.

This sequence joins TRBV4-2 and TRBJ1-6; the D gene is possibly TRBD1 (5 bases). The CDR3 consists of 15 residues. Trimming took off 0 bases at V and 7 bases at J, with 10 bases between the two ends. Germline CDR1 reads LGHNA; CDR2 reads YNFKEQ. The DNA of the CDR3 is TGTGCCAGCAGCCAAGATGCAGGGCAGAATTCACCCCTCCACTTT. Its protein product is CASSQDAGQNSPLHF.

This chain links TRBV11-2 with TRBJ1-3; D is ambiguous. V lost 0 bases and J 1 base, leaving 7 bases between the germline ends. The CDR3 runs 15 residues. Germline assignment: CDR1 SGHAT and CDR2 FQNNGV. The CDR3 sequence is CASSLEPASGNTIYF. DNA of the CDR3: TGTGCCAGCAGCTTAGAACCTGCTTCTGGAAACACCATATATTTT.

This rearrangement joins TRBV10-3 to TRBJ2-7, with TRBD2 matching over 11 bases. Germline CDR1 ENHRY, CDR2 SYGVKD. The CDR3 is 15 residues long. After removal of 5 bases from V and 0 bases from J, the junction contained 3 bases not matched to a gene. DNA of the CDR3: TGTGCCATCAGTAGTACTAGCGGGAGCTCCTACGAGCAGTACTTC. Its protein product is CAISSTSGSSYEQYF.

This clone was seen a single time. V is TRBV18 and J is TRBJ1-1; D might be TRBD1 (6 bases). CDR3 length: 15 residues. V was pared by 3 bases and J by 0 bases, with 11 bases between. The germline V gene encodes CDR1 KGHSH and CDR2 LQKENI. CDR3 bases: TGTGCCAGCTCACCTGGACAGCCGGTGAACACTGAAGCTTTCTTT. As protein: CASSPGQPVNTEAFF.

This chain connects TRBV11-2 to TRBJ1-2; D gene unclear. The CDR3 is made up of 15 amino acids. Trimming removed 5 bases from V and 4 bases from J, with 17 bases in between. Per the germline V gene, CDR1 is SGHAT and CDR2 is FQNNGV. The CDR3 nucleotides read TGTGCCAGCAGCCCGACGAATACTCCTTTCTATGGCTACACCTTC. This sequence encodes CASSPTNTPFYGYTF.

The V and J genes are TRBV14 and TRBJ2-5; 9 bases are a match to TRBD1. Trimming cost V 3 bases and J 5 bases; bases outside gene matches: 7. Germline-derived CDR1 and CDR2 are SGHDN and FVKESK. CDR3 length: 15 amino acids. The CDR3 is CASSHRTGVRETQYF. CDR3 nucleotides: TGTGCCAGCAGCCATCGGACAGGGGTACGGGAGACCCAGTACTTC.

The chain links TRBV30 to TRBJ2-5; 7 bases are shared with TRBD1. This CDR3 has 13 amino acids. Germline loops: CDR1 GTSNPN, CDR2 SVGIG (reference sequence). V shed 8 bases and J 3 bases; nucleotides not matched to a gene: 9. CDR3 amino acids: CALTGTEKETQYF. In DNA, the CDR3 is TGTGCCCTAACCGGGACAGAGAAAGAGACCCAGTACTTC.

The DNA for the CDR3 is TGTGCCAGCAGTGATACCCAGGGGATGAGCTACGAGCAGTACTTC. Translation: CASSDTQGMSYEQYF. The chain links TRBV25-1 to TRBJ2-7, with a weak D call TRBD1 (6 bases). The CDR3 loop spans 15 amino acids. Trimming left V 3 bases short and J 3 bases short, with 15 bases between. Germline CDR1 and CDR2: MGHDK and SYGVNS.

Turning to this clone: Other DNA sequences in the sample encode the same CDR3. The genes are TRBV19 and TRBJ1-1; 9 bases match TRBD1. CDR3 size: 14 residues. Germline V gene data show CDR1 as LNHDA and CDR2 as SQIVND (reference sequence). Germline trimming cut 5 bases from V and 5 bases from J; bases unmatched to any gene: 6. The CDR3 protein is CASSPGQGLTEAFF. CDR3 sequence (DNA): TGTGCCAGTAGTCCGGGACAGGGTTTAACTGAAGCTTTCTTT.

The rearrangement uses TRBV7-2 and TRBJ2-7; TRBD1 aligns across 8 bases. CDR3 length equals 14 residues. V lost 8 bases, J lost 0 bases, and 6 bases stayed unmatched. Per the germline V gene, CDR1 is SGHTA and CDR2 is FQGNSA. The CDR3 spells CASVRDRYSYEQYF. CDR3 DNA: TGTGCCAGCGTCCGGGACAGGTACTCCTACGAGCAGTACTTC.

The chain links TRBV7-9 to TRBJ1-6; D unresolved. CDR1 and CDR2 from the germline V gene are SEHNR and FQNEAQ (reference sequence). Trimming stripped 2 bases from V and 5 bases from J, with 7 bases between. This CDR3 has 14 amino acids. CDR3 amino acids: CASSLFTDNSPLHF. The CDR3 DNA follows: TGTGCCAGCAGCTTATTCACCGATAATTCACCCCTCCACTTT.

The rearrangement links TRBV10-3 to TRBJ2-3; D uncertain. The ends were cut back, 5 bases at V and 3 bases at J, with 6 bases in the middle. The germline V gene has CDR1 ENHRY and CDR2 SYGVKD. The CDR3 has 12 amino acids. In DNA, the CDR3 is TGTGCCATCAGTCAAATGACAGATACGCAGTATTTT. Translated, it gives CAISQMTDTQYF.

The chain joins TRBV7-8 to TRBJ1-1; D gene unclear. The V and J ends lost 1 base and 2 bases respectively, with 11 bases between them. Germline V gene lookup returns CDR1 SGHVS and CDR2 FQNEAQ. The CDR3 consists of 15 residues. The CDR3 DNA reads TGTGCCAGCAGCTTAGGAGCCAGAGCAAACACTGAAGCTTTCTTT. It specifies CASSLGARANTEAFF.

V and J are TRBV24-1 and TRBJ2-2, with 7 bases fitting TRBD1. Germline CDR1 is KGHDR and CDR2 is SFDVKD. Trimming at V came to 1 base and at J to 3 bases, leaving 7 bases not matched to a gene. The CDR3 totals 17 residues. The DNA for the CDR3 is TGTGCCACCAGTGATTTAGGGGGCCCTCTGGACACCGGGGAGCTGTTTTTT. Protein: CATSDLGGPLDTGELFF.

This chain joins TRBV9 and TRBJ1-2, with D possibly matching TRBD1 (5 bases). Germline V CDR1 and CDR2: SGDLS, YYNGEE. The CDR3 covers 10 residues. Trimming cost V 7 bases and J 7 bases, with 8 bases left between them. The CDR3 DNA reads as TGTGCCAGCTATAGGGGTGGCTACACCTTC. As protein: CASYRGGYTF.

The chain carries TRBV6-1 and TRBJ1-1, with TRBD1 matching 7 bases. Germline trimming cut 2 bases from V and 8 bases from J; bases unmatched to any gene: 2. The CDR3 has 12 residues. Germline CDR1 is MNHNS and CDR2 is SASEGT. The CDR3 is CASSEIGGEAFF. CDR3 DNA sequence: TGTGCCAGCAGTGAAATAGGGGGCGAAGCTTTCTTT.

The chain recombines TRBV13 with TRBJ1-1, with a possible D match to TRBD1 (5 bases). There are 15 residues in the CDR3. In germline, CDR1 is PRHDT, CDR2 FYEKMQ (reference sequence). Trimming removed 4 bases from V and 2 bases from J, with 14 bases in between. The CDR3 DNA is TGTGCCAGCAGCTGGCTGGGGACCGCCAACACTGAAGCTTTCTTT. Translated, it gives CASSWLGTANTEAFF.

This clone appeared once. The gene calls are TRBV7-2 and TRBJ1-5, with 7 bases lining up with TRBD1. The CDR3 consists of 14 residues. CDR1 is SGHTA, CDR2 FQGNSA, per germline. V was clipped by 5 bases and J by 3 bases; unmatched bases: 4. CDR3: CASSRDRNNQPQHF. The CDR3 DNA follows: TGTGCCAGCAGCCGGGACAGAAACAATCAGCCCCAGCATTTT.

The chain combines TRBV7-6 with TRBJ2-7, with 7 bases matching TRBD1. The V gene end was trimmed by 4 bases and the J gene end by 3 bases; junction bases not matched to a gene: 12. The CDR3 runs to 16 residues. CDR1 and CDR2 from the germline V gene are SGHVS and FNYEAQ. CDR3 region: CASSSQSGTVFYEQYF. CDR3 DNA: TGTGCCAGCAGCTCACAATCCGGGACAGTTTTCTACGAGCAGTACTTC.

The CDR3 region is CASSSGGNEQFF. The CDR3 DNA reads TGTGCCAGCAGCTCAGGGGGAAATGAGCAGTTCTTC. The V and J genes are TRBV5-6 and TRBJ2-1, with 7 bases identical to TRBD1. Germline CDR1 SGHDT, CDR2 YYEEEE. The V gene end was trimmed by 3 bases and the J gene end by 7 bases; junction bases not matched to a gene: 1. The CDR3 has 12 residues.